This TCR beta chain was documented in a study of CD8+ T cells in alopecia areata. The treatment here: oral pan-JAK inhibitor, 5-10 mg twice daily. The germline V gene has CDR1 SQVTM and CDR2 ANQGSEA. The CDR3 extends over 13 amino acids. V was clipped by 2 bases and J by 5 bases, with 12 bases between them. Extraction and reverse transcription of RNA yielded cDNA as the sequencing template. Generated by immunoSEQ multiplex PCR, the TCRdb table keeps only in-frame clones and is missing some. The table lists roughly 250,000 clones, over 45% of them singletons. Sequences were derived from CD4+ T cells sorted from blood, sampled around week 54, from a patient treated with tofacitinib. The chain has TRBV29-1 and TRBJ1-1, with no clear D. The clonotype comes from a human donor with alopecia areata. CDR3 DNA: TGCAGCGTTGAAAGGTCCCAAGGGACTGAAGCTTTCTTT. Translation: CSVERSQGTEAFF. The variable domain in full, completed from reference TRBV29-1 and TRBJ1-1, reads SAVISQKPSRDICQRGTSLTIQCQVDSQVTMMFWYRQQPGQSLTLIATANQGSEATYESGFVIDKFPISRPNLTFSTLTVSNMSPEDSSIYLCSVERSQGTEAFFGQGTRLTVV.